The next 18 T cell receptor beta chains were all read from a single sample in a study of glioma-infiltrating T cells. Using RNA template, CDR3s of TCR alpha and beta were amplified with iRepertoire arm-PCR. TCRdb processed the multiplex PCR reads anew with MiXCR; each CDR3 protein has one entry. Among 1,000 to 1,200 distinct CDR3 sequences, under 30% were seen once, and the ten largest hold about 13%. The sequenced sample was glioma tissue, nonneoplastic brain tissue, or PBMCs (not recorded which). Receptor source: a human donor with low-grade glioma or glioblastoma, undergoing nonglioma brain surgery, or in good health (not recorded which).

In the case of this clonotype: This beta chain is a stray read from a library made for alpha chains; its abundance is not meaningful. J is TRBJ2-3 and V is TRBV10-3, with 14 positions matching TRBD2. The V segment lost 10 bases and the J segment 0 bases; nucleotides outside the gene matches: 9. The germline CDR1 and CDR2 sequences are ENHRY and SYGVKD. CDR3 length equals 17 residues. CDR3 region: CASSGTSGSSSTDTQYF. CDR3 in DNA: TGTGCCAGTTCCGGGACTAGCGGGAGCTCTAGCACAGATACGCAGTATTTT.

This clonotype was counted between two and nine times. Since it is a stray read in a library aimed at alpha chains, this beta chain has a size that is not meaningful. The chain employs TRBV2 and TRBJ1-5; maybe TRBD1 (5 bases). This CDR3 spans 14 amino acids. CDR1 is SNHLY, CDR2 FYNNEI, per germline. The V and J ends lost 7 bases and 4 bases respectively, with 14 bases between them. Here the CDR3 DNA reads TGTGCCAGCAATAGAGACAGTTTTAATCAGCCCCAGCATTTT. Amino acids: CASNRDSFNQPQHF.

Of note for this clonotype: This beta chain is an unintended read in a library built for alpha chains; its size means little. The chain employs TRBV28 and TRBJ2-1; unclear D gene. Trimming took 2 bases from V and 5 from J, leaving 10 bases between them. The CDR3 length is 14 residues. Germline V gene data show CDR1 as MDHEN and CDR2 as SYDVKM. CDR3 nucleotide sequence: TGTGCCAGCAGTTTACAGAACTTTCACAATGAGCAGTTCTTC. Its protein is CASSLQNFHNEQFF.

A note on this clonotype: This beta chain turned up in a library designed for alpha chains; as an off-target read, its abundance says little. The genes are TRBV14 and TRBJ1-6; 8 positions agree with TRBD1. Germline CDR1 reads SGHDN; CDR2 reads FVKESK. The CDR3 has 15 residues. The V segment lost 0 bases and the J segment 7 bases; nucleotides outside the gene matches: 2. The CDR3 nucleotides are TGTGCCAGCAGCCAAGAGCAGGGGGCCAATTCACCCCTCCACTTT. It codes for CASSQEQGANSPLHF.

About this clonotype itself: This beta chain is a stray read from a library made for alpha chains; its abundance is not meaningful. The chain has TRBV20-1 and TRBJ1-5; possible D gene TRBD1, 6 bases. CDR1 and CDR2 from the germline V gene are DFQATT and SNEGSKA (reference sequence). CDR3 length: 14 amino acids. V lost 6 bases to trimming and J lost 5 bases, with 17 bases between them. This CDR3 reads CSARNRDTHQPQHF. CDR3 nucleotides: TGCAGTGCGAGAAACCGGGACACTCATCAGCCCCAGCATTTT.

This clonotype has more than one count but fewer than ten. This beta chain slipped into a library made for alpha chains as a stray read, so its size is not meaningful. V and J are TRBV25-1 and TRBJ1-6; D call uncertain. Trimming cost V 1 base and J 6 bases, with 10 bases left between them. The CDR3 runs to 15 residues. From germline, CDR1 is MGHDK and CDR2 SYGVNS. CDR3 DNA sequence: TGTGCCAGCAGTGAATTTAGGACGGCTAATTCACCCCTCCACTTT. Translation gives CASSEFRTANSPLHF.

Of note for this clonotype: For a library built for alpha chains, this beta chain is a stray read; little rests on its size. The chain is built from TRBV7-2 and TRBJ1-2; TRBD1 matches at 7 bases. Germline assignment: CDR1 SGHTA and CDR2 FQGNSA. The junction had 4 bases not matched to a gene; V was cut back by 5 bases and J by 4 bases. The length of the CDR3 is 13 residues. In nucleotides, the CDR3 is TGTGCCAGCAGCCCCGACAGGGTCTATGGCTACACCTTC. Amino acid sequence: CASSPDRVYGYTF.

This clonotype was seen a few times. As an off-target read in a library built for alpha chains, this beta chain has a frequency of little significance. J is TRBJ2-1 and V is TRBV6-1; TRBD2 matches at 16 bases. There are 17 residues in the CDR3. With 6 bases clipped from V and 6 bases from J, the junction kept 8 bases outside the gene matches. CDR1 MNHNS and CDR2 SASEGT come from the germline V gene. The CDR3, as DNA: TGTGCCAGCAGCCGAACCGGGACTAGCGGGAGGGCCAATGAGCAGTTCTTC. It encodes CASSRTGTSGRANEQFF.

With regard to this clonotype: The library was prepared for alpha chains; this beta chain is a stray read, so its frequency means little. This sequence joins TRBV18 and TRBJ2-3, with a weak D call TRBD2 (5 bases). The germline gives CDR1 KGHSH, CDR2 LQKENI. The V and J ends lost 6 bases and 9 bases respectively, with 10 bases between them. This CDR3 region has 11 residues. The CDR3 sequence: CASSFPGTQYF. The CDR3 bases are TGTGCCAGCTCGTTCCCGGGAACGCAGTATTTT.

There are a few counts of this clonotype. Little can be read into the size of this beta chain, an off-target read in a library designed for alpha chains. The gene calls are TRBV15 and TRBJ2-1; 9 bases match TRBD2. This CDR3 has 16 amino acids. Germline V gives CDR1 LNHNV, CDR2 YYDKDF (reference sequence). V shed 0 bases and J 7 bases; nucleotides not matched to a gene: 7. This CDR3 is CATSREGGRARNEQFF. CDR3 nucleotide sequence: TGTGCCACCAGCAGAGAAGGCGGGAGGGCCAGGAATGAGCAGTTCTTC.

Comment on this clonotype: Since the library was made to target alpha chains, this beta chain is a stray read and its abundance is not meaningful. The V and J genes are TRBV6-2 or TRBV6-3 and TRBJ1-1; TRBD1 matches 7 bases. Per the germline V gene, CDR1 is MNHEY and CDR2 is SVGEGT. The trim removed 4 bases at V and 0 bases at J, leaving 11 bases unmatched. CDR3 length: 17 residues. The CDR3 loop reads CASSFRPQGTMNTEAFF. CDR3 sequence (DNA): TGTGCCAGCAGTTTCCGCCCACAGGGGACTATGAACACTGAAGCTTTCTTT.

This clonotype turned up a few times. This beta chain is a stray sequence in a library constructed for alpha chains; its clone size is not meaningful. The chain joins TRBV15 to TRBJ2-1; the match to TRBD2 covers 10 bases. Trimming at V came to 5 bases and at J to 7 bases, leaving 8 bases not matched to a gene. This CDR3 is built from 15 residues. CDR1 and CDR2 from the germline V gene are LNHNV and YYDKDF (reference sequence). CDR3 in amino acids: CATSESGRAFNEQFF. The DNA of the CDR3 is TGTGCCACCAGCGAAAGCGGGAGGGCCTTTAATGAGCAGTTCTTC.

There are a few counts of this clonotype. This beta chain is off target for a library built for alpha chains, so its abundance means little. This chain links TRBV28 with TRBJ1-1, with D unclear. Germline values: CDR1 MDHEN, CDR2 SYDVKM. The germline V and J ends were trimmed by 7 bases and 0 bases, with 12 bases remaining between them. This CDR3 is built from 14 residues. The CDR3 spells CASIQTYMNTEAFF. DNA for the CDR3: TGTGCCAGCATTCAGACTTACATGAACACTGAAGCTTTCTTT.

This clonotype was seen a few times. The library was prepared for alpha chains; this beta chain is a stray read, so its frequency means little. V is TRBV6-6 and J is TRBJ2-5; D is unclear. The V gene's germline CDR1 is MNHNY and CDR2 SVGAGI (reference sequence). The length of the CDR3 is 11 residues. Trimming shortened V by 2 bases and J by 2 bases, and 0 bases separated the two germline ends. CDR3 region: CASSYQETQYF. The DNA of the CDR3 is TGTGCCAGCAGTTACCAAGAGACCCAGTACTTC.

About this clonotype: This beta chain turned up in a library designed for alpha chains; as an off-target read, its abundance says little. V and J are TRBV5-1 and TRBJ2-5, with D unclear. Germline CDR1 reads SGHRS; CDR2 reads YFSETQ. This CDR3 comprises 12 residues. V lost 4 bases and J lost 0, with 4 bases in between. The CDR3 coding sequence is TGCGCCAGCAGCCCGTACCAAGAGACCCAGTACTTC. It yields the protein CASSPYQETQYF. The variable domain in full, with the rest retrieved from reference TRBV5-1 and TRBJ2-5, is KAGVTQTPRYLIKTRGQQVTLSCSPISGHRSVSWYQQTPGQGLQFLFEYFSETQRNKGNFPGRFSGRQFSNSRSEMNVSTLELGDSALYLCASSPYQETQYFGPGTRLLVL.

Concerning this clonotype: As an off-target read in a library built for alpha chains, this beta chain has a frequency of little significance. The chain joins TRBV28 to TRBJ2-3, with TRBD1 as a possible D gene (6 bases). V dropped 6 bases and J dropped 1 base, with 17 bases sitting between them. This CDR3 spans 16 amino acids. Germline V gives CDR1 MDHEN, CDR2 SYDVKM. CDR3 sequence (DNA): TGTGCCAGCAGCCGTATTGGGACAACGGGCACAGATACGCAGTATTTT. It is translated as CASSRIGTTGTDTQYF. Looking up the rest from reference TRBV28 and TRBJ2-3 gives the full variable domain: DVKVTQSSRYLVKRTGEKVFLECVQDMDHENMFWYRQDPGLGLRLIYFSYDVKMKEKGDIPEGYSVSREKKERFSLILESASTNQTSMYLCASSRIGTTGTDTQYFGPGTRLTVL.

About this clonotype itself: A library made for alpha chains picked up this beta chain off target, so its size means little. J is TRBJ1-2 and V is TRBV4-2; TRBD1 is a possible D gene (5 bases). Germline-derived CDR1 and CDR2 are LGHNA and YNFKEQ. The CDR3 extends over 12 amino acids. Trimming pared 0 bases from V and 13 bases from J, leaving 12 bases between. The CDR3, as DNA: TGTGCCAGCAGCCAAGAGGGACCTGTTCTCACCTTC. The encoded protein is CASSQEGPVLTF.

Regarding this clonotype: Because the CDR3 is missing its conserved closing phenylalanine or tryptophan, this is likely a read error. Since the library was made to target alpha chains, this beta chain is a stray read and its abundance is not meaningful. V is TRBV27 and J is TRBJ2-1, with 10 bases fitting TRBD2. The germline CDR1 and CDR2 sequences are MNHEY and SMNVEV (reference sequence). There are 15 residues in the CDR3. V lost 3 bases and J lost 11; bases outside the gene matches: 10. The CDR3 coding sequence is TGTGCCAGCAGTTTTACTCTAGCGGGAGTGAAGCAGCAGTTCCTC. The encoded protein is CASSFTLAGVKQQFL.